This T cell receptor beta chain was retrieved from a study of T-cell reconstitution after alpha-beta-depleted transplantation in children. Study-wide results and limits: Several hundred expanded graft clones reportedly supplied alpha-beta T cells about two months after transplant.

This CDR3 is built from 11 residues. Trimming stripped 5 bases from V and 1 base from J, with 3 bases between. CDR1 and CDR2 from the germline V gene are SNHLY and FYNNEI. The TCRbeta library was prepared with unique molecular identifiers. Via MiXCR, TCRdb re-called the PCR reads, giving one row per CDR3 protein. The sample holds some 110,000 distinct CDR3 sequences, 10% to 13% seen once. For this clonotype: Its antigen is not identified.

The clonotype originates from a boy under 10 years old with acute lymphoblastic leukemia, due to receive a stem cell transplant. The sample in question was PBMCs, obtained before TCRalphabeta/CD19-depleted stem cell transplant. This chain uses TRBV2 with TRBJ2-7; no clear D gene. CDR3 DNA sequence: TGTGCCAGCAGTAGATCCTACGAGCAGTACTTC. It yields the protein CASSRSYEQYF.